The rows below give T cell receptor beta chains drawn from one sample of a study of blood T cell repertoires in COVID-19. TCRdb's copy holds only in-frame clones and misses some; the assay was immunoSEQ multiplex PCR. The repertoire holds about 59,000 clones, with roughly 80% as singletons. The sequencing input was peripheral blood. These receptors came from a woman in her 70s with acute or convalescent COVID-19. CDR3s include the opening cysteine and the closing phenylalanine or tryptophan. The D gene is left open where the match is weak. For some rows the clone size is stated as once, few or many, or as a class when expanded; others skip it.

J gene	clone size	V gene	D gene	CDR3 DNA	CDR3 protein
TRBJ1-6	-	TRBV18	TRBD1	TGTGCCAGCTCTTCGGACAGGGTTCCTGATTCACCCCTCCACTTT	CASSSDRVPDSPLHF
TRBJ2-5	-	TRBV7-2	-	TGTGCCAGCAGCTTTGACAGAGGGGGGGGAGAGACCCAGTACTTC	CASSFDRGGGETQYF
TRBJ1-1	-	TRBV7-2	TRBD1	TGTGCCAGCAGCCCGGGACAGGGAAGGCCCCTGAACACTGAAGCTTTCTTT	CASSPGQGRPLNTEAFF
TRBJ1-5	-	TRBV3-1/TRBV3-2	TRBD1	TGTGCCAGCAGCCAAGGCACAGGGGCAGGACAGCCCCAGCATTTT	CASSQGTGAGQPQHF
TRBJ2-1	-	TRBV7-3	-	TGTGCCAGCAGCGAATTACAGAGCGGAATTGGTGAGCAGTTCTTC	CASSELQSGIGEQFF
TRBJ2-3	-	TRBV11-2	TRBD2	TGTGCCAGCAGCTTCGGGGGGGCCACAGATACGCAGTATTTT	CASSFGGATDTQYF
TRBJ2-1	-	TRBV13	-	TGTGCCAGCAGCCGCATGGTCAGGGGAGACAATGAGCAGTTCTTC	CASSRMVRGDNEQFF
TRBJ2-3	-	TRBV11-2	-	TGTGCCAGCAGCTTAGATCTCCCCGCGGGTACGCAGTATTTT	CASSLDLPAGTQYF
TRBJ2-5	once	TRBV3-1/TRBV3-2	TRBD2	TGTGCCAGCAGCGGGTACGGGGCGGGGGTACAAGAGACCCAGTACTTC	CASSGYGAGVQETQYF
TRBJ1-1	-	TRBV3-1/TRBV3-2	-	TGTGCCAGCAGCTCCTACGGGGCAGGGGAATTCACTGAAGCTTTCTTT	CASSSYGAGEFTEAFF
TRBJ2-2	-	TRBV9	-	TGTGCCAGCAGTAGGACAGTGAACACCGGGGAGCTGTTTTTT	CASSRTVNTGELFF
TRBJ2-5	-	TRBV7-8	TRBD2	TGTGCCAGCAGACATCGGCGGGGGAGGGCAGAGACCCAGTACTTC	CASRHRRGRAETQYF
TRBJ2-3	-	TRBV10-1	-	TGCGCCAGCAGTGAGTCGCTCGGGGAAGGAACAGATACGCAGTATTTT	CASSESLGEGTDTQYF
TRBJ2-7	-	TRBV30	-	TGTGCCTGGAGCCTCTTGGGGGCGGTGTACTTC	CAWSLLGAVYF
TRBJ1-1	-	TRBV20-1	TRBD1	TGCAGTGCCGACAGGGCCACTGAAGCTTTCTTT	CSADRATEAFF
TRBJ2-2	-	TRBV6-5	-	TGTGCCAGCAGTTCCAGGGGCCCCACCGGGGAGCTGTTTTTT	CASSSRGPTGELFF
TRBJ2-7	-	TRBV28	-	TGTGCCAGCAGGTCCCTTAACGAGCAGTACTTC	CASRSLNEQYF
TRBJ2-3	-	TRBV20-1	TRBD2	TGCAGTGCTAGTAAAGCGGGGGCCGGCACAGATACGCAGTATTTT	CSASKAGAGTDTQYF
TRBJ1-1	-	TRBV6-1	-	TGTGCCAGCAGTGAAGGGTGGCATACTGAAGCTTTCTTT	CASSEGWHTEAFF
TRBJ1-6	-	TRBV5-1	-	TGCGCCAGCAGCTTGCAGGGGACTAATTCACCCCTCCACTTT	CASSLQGTNSPLHF
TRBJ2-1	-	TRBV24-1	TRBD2	TGTGCCACCAGTGACCCGAGCGGGGGATTGTACAATGAGCAGTTCTTC	CATSDPSGGLYNEQFF
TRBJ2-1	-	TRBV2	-	TGTGCCAGCAGTGGCAATTCGGGTTACAATGAGCAGTTCTTC	CASSGNSGYNEQFF
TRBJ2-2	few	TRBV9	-	TGTGCCAGCAGCGTAGTGGTAGGGGGCACCGGGGAGCTGTTTTTT	CASSVVVGGTGELFF
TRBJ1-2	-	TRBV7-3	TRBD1	TGTGCCAGCAGCTTAGGACAGGGTGACGGCTACACCTTC	CASSLGQGDGYTF
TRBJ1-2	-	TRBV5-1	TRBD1	TGCGCCAGCAGCTTCACGGACAGGGGGCGCGGCTATGGCTACACCTTC	CASSFTDRGRGYGYTF
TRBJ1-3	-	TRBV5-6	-	TGTGCCAGCAGCTTACAGGGAAACACCATATATTTT	CASSLQGNTIYF
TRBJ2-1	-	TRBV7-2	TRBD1	TGTGCCAGCAGCCCGGACAGGGGGAACAATGAGCAGTTCTTC	CASSPDRGNNEQFF
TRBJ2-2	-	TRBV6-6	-	TGTGCCAGCAGTTCTGGTAGCCCCGATTACACCGGGGAGCTGTTTTTT	CASSSGSPDYTGELFF
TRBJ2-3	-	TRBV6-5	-	TGTGCCAACACTAGAATGGGTCCAGATACGCAGTATTTT	CANTRMGPDTQYF
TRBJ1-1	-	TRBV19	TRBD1	TGTGCCAGTACACCGGGACAGGGTGTGTATAGGGGATCCGAAGCTTTCTTT	CASTPGQGVYRGSEAFF
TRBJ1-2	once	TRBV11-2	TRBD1	TGTGCCAGCAGCGTCGACAGGGGTTGGTCTGGCTACACCTTC	CASSVDRGWSGYTF
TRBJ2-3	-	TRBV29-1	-	TGCAGCGAATCAGGGATGGGGAGCACAGATACGCAGTATTTT	CSESGMGSTDTQYF
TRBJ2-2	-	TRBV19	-	TGTGCCAGTAAACAGGGCCTCCTGAACACCGGGGAGCTGTTTTTT	CASKQGLLNTGELFF
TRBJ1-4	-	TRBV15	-	TGTGCCACCAGCGGAGGTCTCCTTAATGAAAAACTGTTTTTT	CATSGGLLNEKLFF
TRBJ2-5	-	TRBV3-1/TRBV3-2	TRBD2	TGTGCCAGCAGTGGACTAGGAGAGGTAGAGACCCAGTACTTC	CASSGLGEVETQYF
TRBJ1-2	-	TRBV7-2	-	TGTGCCAGCAGCACAGACAGCAACTATGGCTACACCTTC	CASSTDSNYGYTF
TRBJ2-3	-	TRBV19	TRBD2	TGTGCCAGTAGCAGCGGGGGGGTTAGGGCAGATACGCAGTATTTT	CASSSGGVRADTQYF
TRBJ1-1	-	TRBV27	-	TGTGCCAGCAGTCCAGGACAGACCCTTCGGGTGGCTGAAGCTTTCTTT	CASSPGQTLRVAEAFF
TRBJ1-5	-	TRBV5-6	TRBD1	TGTGCCAGCAGCACGACAGGGAGAGGGTATCAGCCCCAGCATTTT	CASSTTGRGYQPQHF
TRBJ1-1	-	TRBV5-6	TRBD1	TGTGCCAGCAGCATAGGGACAGGGGAGAACACTGAAGCTTTCTTT	CASSIGTGENTEAFF
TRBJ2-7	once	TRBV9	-	TGTGCCAGCAGCTCTAGTCCCGAGACAGGCGAGCAGTACTTC	CASSSSPETGEQYF
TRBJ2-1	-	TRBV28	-	TGTGCCAGCAGTCCGCCCTTCTATAGGGGATACAATGAGCAGTTCTTC	CASSPPFYRGYNEQFF
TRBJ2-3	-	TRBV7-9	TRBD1	TGTGCCAGCAGCTTGGCCGGGACAGGGGAACCAGATACGCAGTATTTT	CASSLAGTGEPDTQYF
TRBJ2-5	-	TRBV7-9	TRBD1	TGTGCCAGCAGCTTAGGACAGGGCACCGGGCAGACCCAGTACTTC	CASSLGQGTGQTQYF